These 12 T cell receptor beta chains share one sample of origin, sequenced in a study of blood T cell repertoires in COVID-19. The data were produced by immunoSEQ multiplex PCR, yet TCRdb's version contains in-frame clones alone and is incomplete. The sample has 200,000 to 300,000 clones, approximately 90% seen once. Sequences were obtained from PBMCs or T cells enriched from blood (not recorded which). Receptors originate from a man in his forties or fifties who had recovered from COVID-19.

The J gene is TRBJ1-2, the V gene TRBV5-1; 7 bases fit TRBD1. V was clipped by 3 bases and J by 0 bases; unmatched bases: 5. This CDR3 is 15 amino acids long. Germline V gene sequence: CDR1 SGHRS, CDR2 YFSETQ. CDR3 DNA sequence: TGCGCCAGCAGCTCCAGACAGGGAACTAACTATGGCTACACCTTC. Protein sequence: CASSSRQGTNYGYTF. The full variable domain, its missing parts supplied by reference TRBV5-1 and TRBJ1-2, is KAGVTQTPRYLIKTRGQQVTLSCSPISGHRSVSWYQQTPGQGLQFLFEYFSETQRNKGNFPGRFSGRQFSNSRSEMNVSTLELGDSALYLCASSSRQGTNYGYTFGSGTRLTVV.

CDR3 sequence (DNA): TGTGCCAGCAGCCGGGGACAGGTGATCACAGATACGCAGTATTTT. Its protein product is CASSRGQVITDTQYF. V gene TRBV2 combines with J gene TRBJ2-3; TRBD1 matches 8 bases. With V trimmed by 6 bases and J by 2 bases, 7 bases remained unmatched. CDR1 SNHLY and CDR2 FYNNEI come from the germline V gene. CDR3 length: 15 amino acids.

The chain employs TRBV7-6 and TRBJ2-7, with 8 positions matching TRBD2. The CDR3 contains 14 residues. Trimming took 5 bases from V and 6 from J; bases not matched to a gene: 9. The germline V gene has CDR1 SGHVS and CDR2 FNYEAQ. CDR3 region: CASSQFGLAGEQYF. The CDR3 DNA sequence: TGTGCCAGCAGCCAATTCGGACTAGCCGGCGAGCAGTACTTC.

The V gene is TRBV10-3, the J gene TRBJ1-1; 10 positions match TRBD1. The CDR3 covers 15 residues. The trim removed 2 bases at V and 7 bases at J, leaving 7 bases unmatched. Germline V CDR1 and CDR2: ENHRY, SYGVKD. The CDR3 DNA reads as TGTGCCATCAGTGAGGGACAGGGGGACGGCGGTGAAGCTTTCTTT. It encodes CAISEGQGDGGEAFF.

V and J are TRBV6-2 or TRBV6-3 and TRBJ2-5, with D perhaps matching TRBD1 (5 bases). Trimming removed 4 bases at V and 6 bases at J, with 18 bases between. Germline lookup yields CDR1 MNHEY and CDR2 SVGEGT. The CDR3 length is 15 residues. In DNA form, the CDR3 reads TGTGCCAGCAGTTCACCAAGCAGGGTTTTAAAGACCCAGTACTTC. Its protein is CASSSPSRVLKTQYF.

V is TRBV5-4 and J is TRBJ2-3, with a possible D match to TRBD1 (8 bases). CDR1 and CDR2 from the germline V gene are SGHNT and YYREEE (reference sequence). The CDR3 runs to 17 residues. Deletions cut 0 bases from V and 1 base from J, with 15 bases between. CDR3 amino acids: CASSLGGQGGGTDTQYF. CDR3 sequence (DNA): TGTGCCAGCAGCTTGGGCGGACAGGGAGGGGGCACAGATACGCAGTATTTT.

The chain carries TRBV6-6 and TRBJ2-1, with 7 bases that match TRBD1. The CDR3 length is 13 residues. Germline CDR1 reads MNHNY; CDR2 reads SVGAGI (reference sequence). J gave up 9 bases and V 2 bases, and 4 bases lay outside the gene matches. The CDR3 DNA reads TGTGCCAGCAGTTACACAGGGGTCGTTGAGCAGTTCTTC. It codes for CASSYTGVVEQFF.

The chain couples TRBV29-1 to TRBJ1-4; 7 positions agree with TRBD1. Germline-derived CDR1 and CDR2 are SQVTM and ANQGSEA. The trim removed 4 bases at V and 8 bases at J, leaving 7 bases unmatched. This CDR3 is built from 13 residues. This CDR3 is CSVGLGGREKLFF. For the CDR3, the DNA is TGCAGCGTTGGGTTAGGGGGCAGAGAAAAACTGTTTTTT.

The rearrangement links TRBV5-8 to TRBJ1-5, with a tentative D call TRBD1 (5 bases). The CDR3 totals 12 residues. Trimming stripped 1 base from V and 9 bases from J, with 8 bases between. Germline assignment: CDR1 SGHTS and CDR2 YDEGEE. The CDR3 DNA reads TGTGCCAGCAGCTTGCCCGGGGGGCCCCAGCATTTT. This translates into CASSLPGGPQHF.

Here the CDR3 reads CASSRGQGQETQYF. CDR3 sequence (DNA): TGTGCCAGCTCACGTGGACAAGGCCAAGAGACCCAGTACTTC. This sequence joins TRBV18 and TRBJ2-5; tentative D call: TRBD1 (5 bases). V lost 4 bases and J 1 base, leaving 10 bases between the germline ends. The CDR3 sequence is 14 residues long. Looked up from germline, CDR1 is KGHSH and CDR2 is LQKENI.

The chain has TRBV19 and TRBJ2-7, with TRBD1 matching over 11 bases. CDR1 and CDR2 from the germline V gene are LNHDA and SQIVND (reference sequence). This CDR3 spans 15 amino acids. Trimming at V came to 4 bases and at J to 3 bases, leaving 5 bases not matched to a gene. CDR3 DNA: TGTGCCAGTAGTAGAGGGGACAGGGGGATCTACGAGCAGTACTTC. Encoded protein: CASSRGDRGIYEQYF.

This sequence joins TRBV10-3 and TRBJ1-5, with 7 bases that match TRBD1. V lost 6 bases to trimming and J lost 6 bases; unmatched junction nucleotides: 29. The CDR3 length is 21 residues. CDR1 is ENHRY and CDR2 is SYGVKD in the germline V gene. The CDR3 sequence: CAISPAGGVTGQGANSQPQHF. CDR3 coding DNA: TGTGCCATCAGCCCTGCTGGAGGCGTGACAGGGCAAGGGGCAAATAGTCAGCCCCAGCATTTT.